Described below is a single T cell receptor (beta chain) sequence and its context. The data originate from a study of T-cell reconstitution after alpha-beta-depleted transplantation in children. The CDR3 totals 15 residues. Germline values: CDR1 SGHRS, CDR2 YFSETQ. Trimming stripped 1 base from V and 6 bases from J, with 14 bases between. It was with unique molecular identifiers that the TCRbeta library was prepared. MiXCR, run by TCRdb on the PCR reads, gives a single entry per CDR3 protein. This sample has about 250,000 distinct CDR3 sequences, with 20% to 30% found just once. The receptor was derived from a female patient aged 2 to 10 who had a stem cell transplant for congenital amegakaryocytic thrombocytopenia, so the T cells may come from the graft donor. This specimen was PBMCs, mostly from graft donor cells, taken 360 days after TCRalphabeta/CD19-depleted stem cell transplant. The chain has TRBV5-1 and TRBJ2-1, with a tentative D call TRBD2 (6 bases). CDR3 sequence (DNA): TGCGCCAGCAGCTTGCGCGGAGGAGGGGCCAATGAGCAGTTCTTC. The encoded protein is CASSLRGGGANEQFF.